Listed below are T cell receptor beta chains from one sample, sequenced in a study of blood T cell repertoires in COVID-19. Measured with immunoSEQ multiplex PCR; TCRdb has only the in-frame clones, and not every one. Counted here are 300,000 to 400,000 clones, 70% to 90% occurring once; the ten biggest clones make up 1.2%. The sample taken for sequencing was PBMCs or T cells enriched from blood (not recorded which). Receptors were obtained from a woman aged 18-35 years who had recovered from COVID-19. Both conserved end residues are part of each CDR3. D genes are given only for firm matches. Size values are once, few and many counts, or a class for expanded clones, and some rows have none.

length,J,size,V,D,DNA,CDR3
13,TRBJ1-5,-,TRBV30,-,TGTGCCTGGAGTGTAGGTCCAGGGTTGGAACAGCATTTT,CAWSVGPGLEQHF
13,TRBJ1-1,-,TRBV27,-,TGTGCCAGCAGTTCCTTGGAGCCTCAGGAAGCTTTCTTT,CASSSLEPQEAFF
16,TRBJ1-3,-,TRBV9,-,TGTGCCAGCAGCTCAGACCTTAAGCGCTCTGGAAACACCATATATTTT,CASSSDLKRSGNTIYF
13,TRBJ1-1,-,TRBV6-5,TRBD1,TGTGCCAGCAGTTGGGACAGGCTCACTGAAGCTTTCTTT,CASSWDRLTEAFF
17,TRBJ1-4,-,TRBV7-9,-,TGTGCCAGCAGCCCAATCCCCTACAGGGAAGAGGATGAAAAACTGTTTTTT,CASSPIPYREEDEKLFF
17,TRBJ1-1,few,TRBV6-6,TRBD1,TGTGCCAGCAGTCGTCCAGGACAGGGGTTTCCTGACACTGAAGCTTTCTTT,CASSRPGQGFPDTEAFF
19,TRBJ2-5,-,TRBV7-3,TRBD2,TGTGCCAGCAGCTTAACTGGGTCGACTAGCGGGGGGCCTGATAAGACCCAGTACTTC,CASSLTGSTSGGPDKTQYF
17,TRBJ2-5,-,TRBV9,TRBD2,TGTGCCAGCAGCGTCGGGACTAGCGGGTCGGGGCGAGAGACCCAGTACTTC,CASSVGTSGSGRETQYF
16,TRBJ2-5,few,TRBV5-8,TRBD2,TGTGCCAGCAGCTGGAGAGGGACTAGCGCCCAAGAGACCCAGTACTTC,CASSWRGTSAQETQYF
19,TRBJ1-2,-,TRBV7-9,TRBD1,TGTGCCAGCAGCTTAGGGGGAGGACAGGGGGCCCCCCATTTCTATGGCTACACCTTC,CASSLGGGQGAPHFYGYTF
14,TRBJ1-2,few,TRBV11-1,TRBD1,TGTGCCAGCAGCGGAAGAGGGGGCGACTATGGCTACACCTTC,CASSGRGGDYGYTF
15,TRBJ1-5,-,TRBV5-6,-,TGTGCCAGCAGCTTGGGGCGGAGGATCAATCAGCCCCAGCATTTT,CASSLGRRINQPQHF
17,TRBJ2-3,once,TRBV3-1/TRBV3-2,-,TGTGCCAGCAGCCAAGATGCGGGCAGTCTGGTGGCAGATACGCAGTATTTT,CASSQDAGSLVADTQYF
15,TRBJ2-1,once,TRBV6-2/TRBV6-3,TRBD2,TGTGCCAGCAGTTACGGGGGACTATTTGGCAATGAGCAGTTCTTC,CASSYGGLFGNEQFF
15,TRBJ1-2,-,TRBV14,TRBD1,TGTGCCAGCAGCCGAACCTCCGGGACAGGGTATGGCTACACCTTC,CASSRTSGTGYGYTF